The 19 T cell receptor beta chains below all came from one sample that was sequenced in a study of blood T cell repertoires in COVID-19. This table comes from immunoSEQ multiplex PCR, and its TCRdb copy is limited to in-frame clones, with some not included. The repertoire holds roughly 130,000 clones, with about four fifths as singletons. The sample taken for sequencing was PBMCs or T cells enriched from blood (not recorded which). The receptor source for this set is a man aged 45-60 years who had recovered from COVID-19.

CDR3 sequence: CASSSSGGTDTQYF. The CDR3, as DNA: TGTGCCAGCAGTTCTAGCGGGGGAACAGATACGCAGTATTTT. The chain recombines TRBV27 with TRBJ2-3; TRBD2 agrees at 10 bases. CDR3 length equals 14 residues. Unmatched junction bases numbered 1, after V lost 4 bases and J lost 3 bases. Germline V lookup: CDR1 MNHEY, CDR2 SMNVEV (reference sequence).

The CDR3 loop is CASSRYGVGLANEKLFF. Here the CDR3 DNA reads TGTGCCAGCAGCCGGTACGGGGTAGGCCTGGCTAATGAAAAACTGTTTTTT. The rearrangement uses TRBV3-1 (or the pseudogene TRBV3-2) and TRBJ1-4; D gene ambiguous. Trimming pared 4 bases from V and 3 bases from J, leaving 18 bases between. Germline V lookup: CDR1 LGHDT, CDR2 YNNKEL (reference sequence). The CDR3 is 17 amino acids.

V and J are TRBV7-2 and TRBJ1-4, with D possibly TRBD1 on 5 matching bases. The V gene's germline CDR1 is SGHTA and CDR2 FQGNSA. The CDR3 consists of 17 residues. Deletions cut 5 bases from V and 1 base from J, with 17 bases between. CDR3 sequence (DNA): TGTGCCAGCAGCAGGCCGGGACTCCGGAGAACTAATGAAAAACTGTTTTTT. Its translation is CASSRPGLRRTNEKLFF.

This sequence joins TRBV18 and TRBJ1-6; D possibly corresponds to TRBD1 (5 bases). This CDR3 region has 17 residues. Germline CDR1 KGHSH, CDR2 LQKENI. The V end lost 0 bases, the J end lost 7 bases, and 16 bases lay between the germline ends. The CDR3 protein is CASSPPATGLLNSPLHF. CDR3 nucleotides: TGTGCCAGCTCACCACCCGCTACGGGACTTTTAAATTCACCCCTCCACTTT.

This rearrangement joins TRBV28 to TRBJ1-2, with TRBD1 matching 10 bases. J lost 1 base, V lost 3 bases, and 2 bases had no gene match. The germline V gene has CDR1 MDHEN and CDR2 SYDVKM. The CDR3 has 15 residues. The CDR3 reads CASSFGTGVNYGYTF. CDR3 coding DNA: TGTGCCAGCAGTTTCGGGACAGGGGTTAACTATGGCTACACCTTC.

The chain is built from TRBV18 and TRBJ1-5, with 8 bases that match TRBD1. This CDR3 is 14 amino acids long. Germline-derived CDR1 and CDR2 are KGHSH and LQKENI. The V and J ends lost 3 bases and 4 bases, in that order; junction bases with no gene match: 2. The CDR3 coding sequence is TGTGCCAGCTCACCTGACAGGGGTAATCAGCCCCAGCATTTT. Translated, it gives CASSPDRGNQPQHF. The whole variable domain, filled in from reference TRBV18 and TRBJ1-5, reads NAGVMQNPRHLVRRRGQEARLRCSPMKGHSHVYWYRQLPEEGLKFMVYLQKENIIDESGMPKERFSAEFPKEGPSILRIQQVVRGDSAAYFCASSPDRGNQPQHFGDGTRLSIL.

The chain carries TRBV19 and TRBJ2-2, with a tentative D call TRBD2 (6 bases). Germline values: CDR1 LNHDA, CDR2 SQIVND (reference sequence). This CDR3 spans 13 amino acids. V was clipped by 6 bases and J by 6 bases, with 11 bases between them. Here the CDR3 reads CASRVGGAGELFF. The CDR3 coding sequence is TGTGCCAGTAGGGTTGGAGGGGCCGGGGAGCTGTTTTTT.

CDR3 nucleotides: TGTGCCAGCTCCAGGGGACAGTTGAGCTCTGGAAACACCATATATTTT. Residues: CASSRGQLSSGNTIYF. The rearrangement links TRBV18 to TRBJ1-3, with TRBD1 identical over 7 bases. Germline trimming cut 6 bases from V and 0 bases from J; bases unmatched to any gene: 8. Germline lookup yields CDR1 KGHSH and CDR2 LQKENI. This CDR3 comprises 16 residues. Using reference TRBV18 and TRBJ1-3 for the parts outside the CDR3, the full variable domain is NAGVMQNPRHLVRRRGQEARLRCSPMKGHSHVYWYRQLPEEGLKFMVYLQKENIIDESGMPKERFSAEFPKEGPSILRIQQVVRGDSAAYFCASSRGQLSSGNTIYFGEGSWLTVV.

The chain employs TRBV5-1 and TRBJ2-1, with 10 bases that match TRBD2. Trimming removed 1 base from V and 3 bases from J; junction bases left unmatched: 7. The length of the CDR3 is 17 residues. Germline CDR1 is SGHRS and CDR2 is YFSETQ. The CDR3, as DNA: TGCGCCAGCAGCTTGCAACCCAGCGGGGGGGTCTACAATGAGCAGTTCTTC. Its translation: CASSLQPSGGVYNEQFF.

The table lists this clone with a few counts. The V and J genes are TRBV7-8 and TRBJ1-6; TRBD1 aligns across 7 bases. The CDR3 loop spans 16 amino acids. V trimming: 2 bases; J trimming: 10 bases; junction bases outside the gene matches: 11. The germline CDR1 and CDR2 sequences are SGHVS and FQNEAQ. The CDR3 bases are TGTGCCAGCAGCTTAATAAGTGGACAGGCTGGGTCACCCCTCCACTTT. The encoded protein is CASSLISGQAGSPLHF.

The rearrangement joins TRBV3-1 (or the pseudogene TRBV3-2) to TRBJ2-6; possible D gene TRBD2, 6 bases. The length of the CDR3 is 19 residues. With 0 bases removed from V and 0 bases from J, the gap between germline ends came to 15 bases. The germline CDR1 and CDR2 sequences are LGHDT and YNNKEL (reference sequence). The CDR3 sequence is CASSQDRPGTFSGANVLTF. CDR3 sequence (DNA): TGTGCCAGCAGCCAAGATCGTCCCGGGACTTTCTCTGGGGCCAACGTCCTGACTTTC.

The genes are TRBV2 and TRBJ1-5; TRBD1 is a possible D gene (6 bases). V was pared by 6 bases and J by 4 bases, with 10 bases between. Germline V gene sequence: CDR1 SNHLY, CDR2 FYNNEI. The CDR3 length is 13 residues. The CDR3 sequence is CASSNDRNQPQHF. For the CDR3, the DNA is TGTGCCAGCAGCAACGACAGGAATCAGCCCCAGCATTTT. Full variable domain (remainder filled in from reference TRBV2 and TRBJ1-5): EPEVTQTPSHQVTQMGQEVILRCVPISNHLYFYWYRQILGQKVEFLVSFYNNEISEKSEIFDDQFSVERPDGSNFTLKIRSTKLEDSAMYFCASSNDRNQPQHFGDGTRLSIL.

The chain joins TRBV3-1 (or the pseudogene TRBV3-2) to TRBJ2-3; 9 nucleotides agree with TRBD2. The CDR3 is 18 amino acids. With V trimmed by 1 base and J by 1 base, 9 bases remained unmatched. Germline-derived CDR1 and CDR2 are LGHDT and YNNKEL (reference sequence). The CDR3 sequence is CASSQVAGVTVGTDTQYF. CDR3 sequence (DNA): TGTGCCAGCAGCCAAGTAGCGGGGGTGACAGTGGGCACAGATACGCAGTATTTT.

The V and J genes are TRBV28 and TRBJ2-7, with D perhaps matching TRBD2 (5 bases). With 9 bases removed from V and 0 bases from J, the gap between germline ends came to 9 bases. This CDR3 spans 12 amino acids. Per the germline V gene, CDR1 is MDHEN and CDR2 is SYDVKM. The CDR3: CASSGSSYEQYF. The CDR3 DNA reads TGTGCCAGTTCGGGGAGCTCCTACGAGCAGTACTTC.

V and J are TRBV19 and TRBJ1-3, with TRBD1 matching over 7 bases. Per the germline V gene, CDR1 is LNHDA and CDR2 is SQIVND (reference sequence). The CDR3 is 14 amino acids. V lost 5 bases to trimming and J lost 2 bases; unmatched junction nucleotides: 3. The CDR3, as DNA: TGTGCCAGTAGTGTCGGGACAGCTGGAAACACCATATATTTT. This codes for CASSVGTAGNTIYF.

The chain employs TRBV3-1 (or the pseudogene TRBV3-2) and TRBJ2-7; 8 bases align to TRBD2. The CDR3 sequence is 16 residues long. V lost 3 bases to trimming and J lost 4 bases; unmatched junction nucleotides: 11. Germline loops: CDR1 LGHDT, CDR2 YNNKEL (reference sequence). DNA for the CDR3: TGTGCCAGCAGCCAGGCACTAGCGGTTATCTTATACGAGCAGTACTTC. Protein sequence: CASSQALAVILYEQYF.

The chain recombines TRBV9 with TRBJ1-3, with TRBD1 identical over 7 bases. Germline V gene sequence: CDR1 SGDLS, CDR2 YYNGEE. Losses at the gene ends were 0 bases for V and 2 bases for J; bases not matched to a gene: 5. The CDR3 is made up of 16 amino acids. CDR3 region: CASSVDNTGAGNTIYF. CDR3 nucleotides: TGTGCCAGCAGCGTAGATAATACAGGGGCTGGAAACACCATATATTTT.

This clone was recorded at least ten times. This chain connects TRBV6-5 to TRBJ1-2, with a possible D match to TRBD1 (5 bases). From germline, CDR1 is MNHEY and CDR2 SVGAGI. The CDR3 has 13 amino acids. Trimming took 2 bases from V and 4 from J, leaving 8 bases between them. CDR3 in amino acids: CASSYTTGYGYTF. In DNA, the CDR3 is TGTGCCAGCAGTTACACCACAGGCTATGGCTACACCTTC.

This rearrangement joins TRBV7-3 to TRBJ2-1, with TRBD2 matching over 15 bases. Germline V gives CDR1 SGHTA, CDR2 FQGTGA. The J segment lost 2 bases and the V segment lost 5 bases, leaving 1 base of the junction unmatched. The CDR3 totals 16 residues. This CDR3 reads CASSGTSGGPYNEQFF. In DNA, the CDR3 is TGTGCCAGCAGCGGGACTAGCGGGGGGCCCTACAATGAGCAGTTCTTC. Complete variable domain (other parts from reference TRBV7-3 and TRBJ2-1): GAGVSQTPSNKVTEKGKYVELRCDPISGHTALYWYRQSLGQGPEFLIYFQGTGAADDSGLPNDRFFAVRPEGSVSTLKIQRTERGDSAVYLCASSGTSGGPYNEQFFGPGTRLTVL.